Listed here are 13 T cell receptor beta chains from one sample, sequenced in a study of technical replicates of blood from a few donors (dated by TCRdb to 2016 to 2017). Receptor amplification or capture employed the immunoSEQ multiplex PCR assay. TCRdb stores this immuneACCESS table with in-frame sequences only. Part of the clones is absent; in the studies checked, under half of the shortfall reflects unresolved V genes, and no reason is known for the rest. The table for this sample lists tens of thousands of clones; roughly 94% of them were counted only once. 0.2% to 0.3% of the sample is taken by the ten largest. The sequenced material came from T cells isolated from PBMCs. The receptors were gathered from a human donor in good health.

The genes are TRBV29-1 and TRBJ2-5, with D maybe TRBD2 (6 bases). With 4 bases removed from V and 5 bases from J, the gap between germline ends came to 8 bases. This CDR3 is 11 amino acids long. CDR1 is SQVTM, CDR2 ANQGSEA, per germline. CDR3 nucleotide sequence: TGCAGCGTTGGCGGGGTGGAGACCCAGTACTTC. It translates to CSVGGVETQYF.

The chain couples TRBV9 to TRBJ2-5; D is unresolved. Trimming pared 3 bases from V and 2 bases from J, leaving 11 bases between. The CDR3 sequence is 14 residues long. Germline lookup yields CDR1 SGDLS and CDR2 YYNGEE. CDR3 nucleotides: TGTGCCAGCAGCGAGTCCGCAGCGCAAGAGACCCAGTACTTC. This encodes CASSESAAQETQYF.

This clone was counted a single time. This sequence joins TRBV6-5 and TRBJ2-7; 10 bases are a match to TRBD2. Looked up from germline, CDR1 is MNHEY and CDR2 is SVGAGI. The junction had 3 bases not matched to a gene; V was cut back by 4 bases and J by 3 bases. The CDR3 extends over 14 amino acids. The DNA of the CDR3 is TGTGCCAGCAGTTCGCCTAGCGGGGGCTACGAGCAGTACTTC. This translates into CASSSPSGGYEQYF.

The J gene is TRBJ2-7, the V gene TRBV27; 7 nucleotides match TRBD2. This CDR3 is built from 16 residues. Per the germline V gene, CDR1 is MNHEY and CDR2 is SMNVEV (reference sequence). V dropped 2 bases and J dropped 2; count of bases not matched to a gene: 9. Written as DNA, the CDR3 is TGTGCCAGCAGTTTAAGGCGGGAGCCTACCCCCTACGAGCAGTACTTC. It codes for CASSLRREPTPYEQYF.

The chain couples TRBV19 to TRBJ1-5; possibly TRBD1 for D (6 bases). The CDR3 is made up of 13 amino acids. V lost 6 bases to trimming and J lost 5 bases, with 11 bases between them. Germline V gene data show CDR1 as LNHDA and CDR2 as SQIVND (reference sequence). The DNA for the CDR3 is TGTGCCAGTAGAAACGGGGGGCATCAGCCCCAGCATTTT. Protein sequence: CASRNGGHQPQHF.

This sequence joins TRBV7-3 and TRBJ1-2; D is perhaps TRBD1 (5 bases). Germline CDR1 and CDR2: SGHTA and FQGTGA. V lost 0 bases, J lost 5 bases, and 13 bases lay in between. The CDR3 contains 15 residues. The CDR3 region is CASSLTHGGGYGYTF. In DNA form, the CDR3 reads TGTGCCAGCAGCTTAACGCACGGGGGAGGGTATGGCTACACCTTC.

This chain connects TRBV21-1 to TRBJ2-1; TRBD2 is the table's D call, not checked against the DNA. TRBV21-1 is termed a pseudogene. The CDR3 totals 15 residues. The CDR3 is CASSKPPGSYNEQFF. CDR3 coding DNA: TGTGCCAGCAGCAAACCGCCGGGGTCCTACAATGAGCAGTTCTTC.

Details on this clone: The junction and the germline gene differ at one end; a read error may be behind it. The chain couples TRBV7-9 to TRBJ2-7; perhaps TRBD1 as D (5 bases). Germline CDR1 is SEHNR and CDR2 is FQNEAQ (reference sequence). The CDR3 sequence is 12 residues long. DNA for the CDR3: TGTGCCAGCAGCTTAGATGTTCAGGGTCAGGACTTC. Its translation: CASSLDVQGQDF.

To note about this clone: The conserved closing phenylalanine or tryptophan is absent in this CDR3, likely reflecting a read error. The V and J genes are TRBV2 and TRBJ2-7; 9 bases agree with TRBD2. V gave up 4 bases and J gave up 6 bases; unmatched junction bases: 4. The CDR3 has 13 residues. Germline CDR1 and CDR2: SNHLY and FYNNEI. CDR3 coding DNA: TGTGCCAGCAGTGGCGGGAGGGCCTCCGAGCAGTACCTC. It specifies CASSGGRASEQYL.

This chain links TRBV29-1 with TRBJ2-3, with D perhaps TRBD1 (6 bases). The germline gives CDR1 SQVTM, CDR2 ANQGSEA. This CDR3 is built from 15 residues. The CDR3 reads CSISYGGPGLDTQYF. CDR3 sequence (DNA): TGCAGTATATCGTATGGGGGCCCCGGTTTAGATACGCAGTATTTT.

This sequence joins TRBV11-2 and TRBJ2-5; D is unclear. With the DNA end fitting TRBJ2-7 better, the J assignment may be wrong. CDR3 size: 15 residues. Germline CDR1 is SGHAT and CDR2 is FQNNGV. The CDR3 loop is CASSLDRVVGYEQYF. The CDR3 DNA reads TGTGCCAGCAGCTTAGATCGGGTAGTTGGCTACGAGCAGTACTTC.

The rearrangement joins TRBV27 to TRBJ1-3, with D hard to call. CDR1 and CDR2 from the germline V gene are MNHEY and SMNVEV (reference sequence). This CDR3 contains 12 residues. The V gene lost 3 bases and the J gene lost 4 bases, with 4 bases spanning the gap. CDR3 DNA: TGTGCCAGCAGTTTTATAGGAAACACCATATATTTT. Translating it yields CASSFIGNTIYF.

V is TRBV28 and J is TRBJ1-2; D is uncertain. This CDR3 is built from 13 residues. The V end lost 3 bases, the J end lost 4 bases, and 9 bases lay between the germline ends. Germline CDR1 and CDR2: MDHEN and SYDVKM. The CDR3 loop reads CASSFGDAYGYTF. The CDR3 nucleotides are TGTGCCAGCAGTTTCGGGGATGCCTATGGCTACACCTTC.